This entry is about one TCR beta chain. Its antigen is not known. These data originate in a study of blood T cells in healthy people across ages. A J-beta primer mix and a sample-barcoded 5' primer were used in a second PCR of roughly 6 to 11 cycles. TCRdb called the 5' RACE reads again in MiXCR, with one record for every CDR3 protein. The sample carries approximately 790,000 distinct CDR3 sequences, 62% recorded once. Trimming removed 6 bases from V and 12 bases from J, with 15 bases in between. Germline CDR1 is MNHEY and CDR2 is SVGEGT. The CDR3 runs 12 residues. Study-wide results and limits: No one knew whether donors had CMV, which possibly confounded expanded clonotype changes.

The chain combines TRBV6-2 or TRBV6-3 with TRBJ2-1; D is perhaps TRBD2 (6 bases). Sequenced input: blood. The receptor's source is a man aged 25 to 40 in good health. For the CDR3, the DNA is TGTGCCAGCAGAAAGCGGGTTGGCGGGCAGTTCTTC. Its protein product is CASRKRVGGQFF.